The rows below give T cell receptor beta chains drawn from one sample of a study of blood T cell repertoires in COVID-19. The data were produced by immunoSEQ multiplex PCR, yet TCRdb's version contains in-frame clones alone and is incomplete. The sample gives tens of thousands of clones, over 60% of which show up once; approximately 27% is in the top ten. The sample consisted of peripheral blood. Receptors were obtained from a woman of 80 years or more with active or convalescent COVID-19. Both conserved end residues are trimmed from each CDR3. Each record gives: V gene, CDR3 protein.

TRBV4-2,ASSQRTGNQPQH
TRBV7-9,ASSFGTSNQPQH
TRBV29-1,SVGGGGNYGYT
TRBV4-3,ASSQVGGTEAF
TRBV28,ASSPGSRGTPLH
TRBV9,ASSPRSRAYNEQF
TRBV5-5,ASSLDSYQPQH
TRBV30,AWRTGVINQPQH
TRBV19,ASSITSGGAQQF
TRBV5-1,ASSLDRVDSGELF
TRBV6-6,ASIDPAGGGDTQY